The 21 T cell receptor beta chains presented below share a single source sample, sequenced in a study of blood T cell repertoires in COVID-19. Produced via immunoSEQ multiplex PCR; TCRdb's table is partial and in-frame only. Here the sample spans 100,000 to 150,000 clones, around 80% being singletons. The sample was peripheral blood. These receptors were obtained from a man aged 80 or over with active or convalescent COVID-19.

The table lists this clone with a few counts. This rearrangement joins TRBV6-5 to TRBJ1-6; TRBD1 matches 10 bases. Trimming took 4 bases from V and 4 from J; bases not matched to a gene: 1. The CDR3 is 15 amino acids. CDR1 and CDR2 from the germline V gene are MNHEY and SVGAGI. DNA of the CDR3: TGTGCCAGCAGTTTGGGACAGGGGTATAATTCACCCCTCCACTTT. Amino acids: CASSLGQGYNSPLHF.

J is TRBJ2-7 and V is TRBV4-3, with 7 bases fitting TRBD1. Germline CDR1 reads LGHNA; CDR2 reads YSLEER. CDR3 length equals 14 residues. V trimming: 4 bases; J trimming: 1 base; junction bases outside the gene matches: 4. CDR3 in DNA: TGCGCCAGCAGCCCCTTGGACAGGTCCTACGAGCAGTACTTC. Its protein is CASSPLDRSYEQYF.

CDR3 region: CASGPAGDGYTF. The CDR3 DNA sequence: TGTGCCAGCGGGCCCGCGGGGGATGGCTACACCTTC. The J gene is TRBJ1-2, the V gene TRBV27; D might be TRBD1 (5 bases). In germline, CDR1 is MNHEY, CDR2 SMNVEV (reference sequence). This CDR3 is built from 12 residues. V was pared by 8 bases and J by 6 bases, with 13 bases between.

The chain joins TRBV7-2 to TRBJ1-2, with D hard to call. Trimming took 5 bases from V and 0 from J, leaving 10 bases between them. The CDR3 covers 14 residues. The germline V gene encodes CDR1 SGHTA and CDR2 FQGNSA. Here the CDR3 reads CASSRTRANYGYTF. CDR3 coding DNA: TGTGCCAGCAGCCGCACCCGAGCTAACTATGGCTACACCTTC.

The gene calls are TRBV10-1 and TRBJ1-1; the match to TRBD1 covers 8 bases. Germline CDR1 is WNHNN and CDR2 is SYGVQD (reference sequence). This CDR3 has 15 amino acids. Germline trimming cut 7 bases from V and 5 bases from J; bases unmatched to any gene: 12. The CDR3 is CASMRTGFPETEAFF. The DNA of the CDR3 is TGCGCCAGCATGAGGACAGGGTTCCCCGAAACTGAAGCTTTCTTT.

The chain couples TRBV19 to TRBJ1-2, with 11 bases that match TRBD1. Germline V gene data show CDR1 as LNHDA and CDR2 as SQIVND (reference sequence). The CDR3 covers 15 residues. V was pared by 5 bases and J by 4 bases, with 6 bases of the junction left unmatched. CDR3 DNA sequence: TGTGCCAGTAGTGGCCGGGACAGGGGGAGCTATGGCTACACCTTC. This sequence encodes CASSGRDRGSYGYTF.

The rearrangement links TRBV6-2 or TRBV6-3 to TRBJ2-5; D might be TRBD1 (6 bases). This CDR3 comprises 17 residues. V lost 2 bases, J lost 5 bases, and 21 bases lay in between. Germline CDR1 MNHEY, CDR2 SVGEGT. Written as DNA, the CDR3 is TGTGCCAGCAGTTACGGCCCAGGGGTATACGGATGGGAGACCCAGTACTTC. Translated: CASSYGPGVYGWETQYF.

V and J are TRBV7-8 and TRBJ2-2; 7 bases align to TRBD1. CDR1 and CDR2 from the germline V gene are SGHVS and FQNEAQ. The CDR3 length is 15 residues. J gave up 5 bases and V 3 bases, and 6 bases lay outside the gene matches. CDR3 residues: CASSLRQGETGELFF. CDR3 DNA sequence: TGTGCCAGCAGCTTGAGGCAGGGGGAGACCGGGGAGCTGTTTTTT.

This sequence joins TRBV7-9 and TRBJ2-1; 7 bases fit TRBD1. Germline CDR1 reads SEHNR; CDR2 reads FQNEAQ (reference sequence). J gave up 6 bases and V 0 bases, and 8 bases lay outside the gene matches. The CDR3 sequence is 16 residues long. The chain's CDR3 is CASSLARQGEGNEQFF. The CDR3 region has the DNA TGTGCCAGCAGCTTAGCGCGACAGGGAGAGGGCAATGAGCAGTTCTTC. Together with reference TRBV7-9 and TRBJ2-1, the CDR3 gives the full variable domain: DTGVSQNPRHKITKRGQNVTFRCDPISEHNRLYWYRQTLGQGPEFLTYFQNEAQLEKSRLLSDRFSAERPKGSFSTLEIQRTEQGDSAMYLCASSLARQGEGNEQFFGPGTRLTVL.

This chain joins TRBV6-2 or TRBV6-3 and TRBJ2-3; D possibly corresponds to TRBD1 (6 bases). CDR3 length: 21 amino acids. V was pared by 6 bases and J by 2 bases, with 33 bases between. Germline CDR1 reads MNHEY; CDR2 reads SVGEGT. CDR3 region: CASSSHALGGKGGPFTDTQYF. The DNA of the CDR3 is TGTGCCAGCAGCTCCCACGCCCTTGGGGGCAAGGGCGGACCCTTCACAGATACGCAGTATTTT.

The chain carries TRBV6-5 and TRBJ1-2; 7 positions match TRBD1. Looked up from germline, CDR1 is MNHEY and CDR2 is SVGAGI. J was trimmed by 5 bases and V by 6 bases; bases with no gene match: 0. The CDR3 has 11 residues. The CDR3: CASRQGYGYTF. In DNA, the CDR3 is TGTGCCAGCAGACAGGGGTATGGCTACACCTTC.

Comments on this clone: Other DNA sequences from this sample encode an identical CDR3 as well. V is TRBV12-3 or TRBV12-4 and J is TRBJ1-2; tentative D call: TRBD1 (6 bases). Trimming took 3 bases from V and 5 from J, leaving 7 bases between them. The CDR3 spans 12 residues. The chain's CDR3 is CASSLQGYGYTF. The CDR3 region has the DNA TGTGCCAGCAGTTTGCAGGGGTATGGCTACACCTTC.

The rearrangement joins TRBV7-6 to TRBJ1-2, with a possible D match to TRBD1 (5 bases). The germline V gene has CDR1 SGHVS and CDR2 FNYEAQ. This CDR3 spans 13 amino acids. Trimming removed 1 base from V and 8 bases from J, with 11 bases in between. CDR3 residues: CASSLVGGRGYTF. The CDR3 DNA follows: TGTGCCAGCAGCTTAGTGGGGGGACGGGGCTACACCTTC.

The chain combines TRBV28 with TRBJ1-1; no firm D call. Deletions cut 5 bases from V and 9 bases from J, with 13 bases between. The CDR3 spans 12 residues. Germline assignment: CDR1 MDHEN and CDR2 SYDVKM. CDR3 loop: CASSLRLRKAFF. The CDR3 DNA reads as TGTGCCAGCAGTCTCCGACTGAGGAAAGCTTTCTTT. The full variable domain, its missing parts supplied by reference TRBV28 and TRBJ1-1, is DVKVTQSSRYLVKRTGEKVFLECVQDMDHENMFWYRQDPGLGLRLIYFSYDVKMKEKGDIPEGYSVSREKKERFSLILESASTNQTSMYLCASSLRLRKAFFGQGTRLTVV.

The chain joins TRBV5-4 to TRBJ1-2; maybe TRBD1 (5 bases). The germline V gene encodes CDR1 SGHNT and CDR2 YYREEE (reference sequence). Trimming removed 3 bases from V and 2 bases from J, with 17 bases in between. The CDR3 is 16 residues long. CDR3 DNA: TGTGCCAGCAGCTCACCCGACGGCAGGGTGAACTATGGCTACACCTTC. It codes for CASSSPDGRVNYGYTF.

V is TRBV19 and J is TRBJ1-5; perhaps TRBD1 as D (5 bases). The V and J ends lost 6 bases and 0 bases respectively, with 21 bases between them. CDR1 LNHDA and CDR2 SQIVND come from the germline V gene (reference sequence). The length of the CDR3 is 18 residues. CDR3 in DNA: TGTGCCAGTAGCAGAGCCGTTGCCCGAGACAGTAGCAATCAGCCCCAGCATTTT. Translation: CASSRAVARDSSNQPQHF.

This clone occurred a few times. The chain has TRBV21-1 and TRBJ2-3; TRBD2 is the table's D call and was not checked against the DNA. TRBV21-1 is noted as a pseudogene. CDR3 size: 17 residues. In nucleotides, the CDR3 is TGTGCCAGCAGCACTAATCTAGCGGGGGGATTCACAGATACGCAGTATTTT. Amino acid sequence: CASSTNLAGGFTDTQYF.

The chain has TRBV20-1 and TRBJ2-7; D might be TRBD1 (5 bases). V was trimmed by 3 bases and J by 1 base, leaving 13 bases between them. Germline V gene sequence: CDR1 DFQATT, CDR2 SNEGSKA (reference sequence). The CDR3 contains 14 residues. The CDR3 nucleotides read TGCAGTGCTAGTGGTCTTCCAGGGTCCTACGAGCAGTACTTC. It translates to CSASGLPGSYEQYF.

The rearrangement uses TRBV7-2 and TRBJ2-1; 7 bases match TRBD2. The CDR3 spans 14 residues. Germline-derived CDR1 and CDR2 are SGHTA and FQGNSA. Germline trimming cut 3 bases from V and 7 bases from J; bases unmatched to any gene: 6. DNA for the CDR3: TGTGCCAGCAGCTTGACTGGGACTAATAATGAGCAGTTCTTC. As protein: CASSLTGTNNEQFF.

This clone was counted only a few times. In the same sample, other DNA sequences code for this CDR3. V is TRBV18 and J is TRBJ1-1, with 9 bases matching TRBD1. V shed 3 bases and J 7 bases; nucleotides not matched to a gene: 3. Germline CDR1 reads KGHSH; CDR2 reads LQKENI. The CDR3 covers 13 residues. CDR3 in amino acids: CASSPPGQGEAFF. The CDR3 DNA sequence: TGTGCCAGCTCACCGCCGGGACAGGGTGAAGCTTTCTTT.

The chain recombines TRBV5-1 with TRBJ2-2; D possibly corresponds to TRBD2 (6 bases). Germline assignment: CDR1 SGHRS and CDR2 YFSETQ. This CDR3 is built from 15 residues. The V and J ends lost 4 bases and 7 bases respectively, with 17 bases between them. The CDR3 loop reads CASSTPGTQGGELFF. In nucleotides, the CDR3 is TGCGCCAGCAGCACTCCCGGGACTCAGGGCGGGGAGCTGTTTTTT. Looking up the rest from reference TRBV5-1 and TRBJ2-2 gives the full variable domain: KAGVTQTPRYLIKTRGQQVTLSCSPISGHRSVSWYQQTPGQGLQFLFEYFSETQRNKGNFPGRFSGRQFSNSRSEMNVSTLELGDSALYLCASSTPGTQGGELFFGEGSRLTVL.